Listed below are T cell receptor beta chains from one sample, sequenced in a study of shared clonotypes between healthy human individuals. Sequencing was performed with immunoSEQ multiplex PCR; in TCRdb, only in-frame clones are kept and a portion is missing. This repertoire shows about 92,000 clones, 68% found once; its top ten account for 45% to 55%. The sample taken for sequencing was memory CD8+ T cells sorted from blood. These receptors came from a man between 25 and 39 years old in good health. Both conserved end residues are part of each CDR3. Each record gives: V gene, clone size, D gene, J gene, CDR3 DNA, CDR3 protein. The D gene is left open where the match is weak. Not all rows give a size; the values are once, few, many and, for expanded clones, a class.

>TRBV5-1|few|TRBD2|TRBJ2-1
TGCGCCAGCAGCTCCTTTGCGGATATAGCGGGAGCCTCGGGCAATGAGCAGTTCTTC
CASSSFADIAGASGNEQFF
>TRBV11-2|-|-|TRBJ2-5
TGTGCCAGCAGCCAACTAGGGGTAGAGACCCAGTACTTC
CASSQLGVETQYF
>TRBV6-5|many|TRBD2|TRBJ2-1
TGTGCCAGCAGTACTAGCGGGATTTACTACAATGAGCAGTTCTTC
CASSTSGIYYNEQFF
>TRBV5-1|once|-|TRBJ2-3
TGCGCCAGCAGATTAGGGCACCCCTTTAGCACAGATACGCAGTATTTT
CASRLGHPFSTDTQYF
>TRBV4-3|-|TRBD1|TRBJ1-4
TGCGCCAGCAGCCAGGGGGACAGGGGATACGAAAAACTGTTTTTT
CASSQGDRGYEKLFF
>TRBV19|-|-|TRBJ2-6
TGTGCCAGTAGACTCCAGGGTCCCACTGGGGCCAACGTCCTGACTTTC
CASRLQGPTGANVLTF
>TRBV10-3|-|TRBD2|TRBJ2-3
TGTGCCACCGCGAGCGGGAGCGGGAGGTCCCCTGATACGCAGTATTTT
CATASGSGRSPDTQYF
>TRBV25-1|-|-|TRBJ2-6
TGTGCCAGCAGTGAAACAAGCTCTGGGGCCAACGTCCTGACTTTC
CASSETSSGANVLTF
>TRBV7-6|-|-|TRBJ2-7
TGTGCCAGCAGCTTAGGCGGGGTAAACTACGAGCAGTACTTC
CASSLGGVNYEQYF
>TRBV14|-|-|TRBJ2-5
TGTGCCAGCAGCCAAGATGAGGATCGGGGTTCCCAGTACTTC
CASSQDEDRGSQYF
>TRBV27|-|-|TRBJ2-7
TGTGCCAGCAGTAACCTCGCGGGAAACTCCTACGAGCAGTACTTC
CASSNLAGNSYEQYF
>TRBV7-7|few|-|TRBJ2-7
TGTGCTAGCAGCTTACAACAGGGCGCCGAACAGTACTTC
CASSLQQGAEQYF
>TRBV30|-|-|TRBJ2-1
TGTGCCTGGAACCGGGACTATGAGCAGTTCTTC
CAWNRDYEQFF
>TRBV30|-|TRBD1|TRBJ1-5
TGTGCCTGGAGTGTACCCAGACAGGGGGGCAATCAGCCCCAGCATTTT
CAWSVPRQGGNQPQHF
>TRBV10-3|once|TRBD2|TRBJ2-1
TGTGCCATCAGCGGTAGCGGGAGGGCCGATGGGGGGAATGAGCAGTTCTTC
CAISGSGRADGGNEQFF
>TRBV6-1|-|TRBD2|TRBJ2-5
TGTGCCAGCTATTCTTTAGCGGGAAAGTTCCAGACCCAGTACTTC
CASYSLAGKFQTQYF
>TRBV7-7|-|-|TRBJ2-1
TGTGCCAGCAGCTTAGATCCGGGGGCAAGCAATGAGCAGTTCTTC
CASSLDPGASNEQFF
>TRBV4-3|-|TRBD2|TRBJ2-7
TGCGCCAGCAGCCAAGATGCAGCGGGAGGATCCTACGAGCAGTACTTC
CASSQDAAGGSYEQYF
>TRBV28|-|-|TRBJ1-2
TGTGCCAGCAGTGAAACCACAGCATATGGCTACACCTTC
CASSETTAYGYTF
>TRBV4-1|-|-|TRBJ1-4
TGCGCCAGCAGCCAAGTTCCGGGGTTCGGTGAAAAACTGTTTTTT
CASSQVPGFGEKLFF
>TRBV11-2|-|-|TRBJ2-5
TGTGCCAGCAGCTCACTCTCTAGCGAGGAAGAGACCCAGTACTTC
CASSSLSSEEETQYF
>TRBV11-2|few|-|TRBJ1-2
TGTGCCAGCAGGCCCGTCTCCCAGTTCTATGGCTACACCTTC
CASRPVSQFYGYTF
>TRBV28|-|-|TRBJ1-2
TGTGCCAGCAGTTCAAGTGAACAGGGTCGGCTGACTAACTATGGCTACACCTTC
CASSSSEQGRLTNYGYTF
>TRBV19|-|-|TRBJ2-1
TGTGCCAGTAGTATTGGGCCCGACCCATACAATGAGCAGTTCTTC
CASSIGPDPYNEQFF
>TRBV5-1|few|TRBD2|TRBJ2-1
TGCGCCAGCAGCATTGAACCAGCGGGAGCCGAGCAGTTCTTC
CASSIEPAGAEQFF
>TRBV28|-|-|TRBJ1-1
TGTGCCAGCAGCCTAGGGGGAGATGGGTACACTGAAGCTTTCTTT
CASSLGGDGYTEAFF
>TRBV29-1|-|-|TRBJ1-2
TGCAGCGTTCAGACCGCGTATGGCTACACCTTC
CSVQTAYGYTF
>TRBV25-1|-|-|TRBJ2-2
TGTGCCAGCAGTGAATCGCAGTCCGGGGAGCTGTTTTTT
CASSESQSGELFF
>TRBV7-9|-|TRBD1|TRBJ2-7
TGTGCCAGCAGCTTACTCGGGACAGGGTTTATTTACGAGCAGTACTTC
CASSLLGTGFIYEQYF
>TRBV7-8|-|-|TRBJ2-1
TGTGCCAGCAGCTTATCCGGGGGAAAATTCAATGAGCAGTTCTTC
CASSLSGGKFNEQFF
>TRBV10-2|-|TRBD2|TRBJ2-1
TGCGCCACCGGGACTAGCGAGAATGAGCAGTTCTTC
CATGTSENEQFF